The entry below gives a single TCR beta chain sequence along with its context. This sample was included in a study of blood T cell repertoires in COVID-19. Produced via immunoSEQ multiplex PCR; TCRdb's table is partial and in-frame only. The data hold 200,000 or so clones, with roughly nine tenths observed a single time. CDR1 and CDR2 (germline): MNHNY, SVGAGI (reference sequence). The CDR3 runs to 16 residues. The V gene lost 5 bases and the J gene lost 0 bases, with 14 bases spanning the gap. The sample was PBMCs or T cells enriched from blood (not recorded which). V is TRBV6-6 and J is TRBJ1-5; perhaps TRBD1 as D (6 bases). This receptor was taken from a woman between 18 and 29 years old who had recovered from COVID-19. CDR3 coding DNA: TGTGCCAGCAGTCACTACAGGGCAGATAGCAATCAGCCCCAGCATTTT. It translates to CASSHYRADSNQPQHF.